This paragraph reports one T cell receptor beta chain. Its antigen is unknown. The source of the sample is a study of blood T cells in healthy people across ages. General study findings and limits: Age showed a roughly linear inverse relationship with TCR beta diversity per million T cells. Versus aged donors, long-lived donors had higher diversity and more naive CD4+ cells.

Using a J-beta primer mix together with a sample-barcoded 5' primer, a second PCR was run for roughly 6 to 12 cycles. TCRdb ran MiXCR on the 5' RACE reads and lists one entry per CDR3 protein. The sample has approximately 1.5 million distinct CDR3 sequences; about 31% are singletons. The CDR3 contains 13 residues. Germline assignment: CDR1 SQVTM and CDR2 ANQGSEA. The study drew donors from healthy Caucasian individuals in Russia aged 6 to 90. The study isolated at least 6.5 million PBMCs from each sample. The V gene is TRBV29-1, the J gene TRBJ2-4; perhaps TRBD1 as D (5 bases). The DNA matches TRBJ2-7 better at its end, which makes the J call doubtful. Sequencing was done on a sample of blood. The receptor's source is a woman aged 25 to 39 in good health. CDR3 sequence (DNA): TGCAGCGTTGTTGGGGCGACACAATACGAGCAGTACTTC. It yields the protein CSVVGATQYEQYF.